This T cell receptor beta chain was profiled in a study of blood T cell repertoires in COVID-19. The CDR3 consists of 15 residues. Germline V gene data show CDR1 as MNHNS and CDR2 as SASEGT. V shed 1 base and J 2 bases; nucleotides not matched to a gene: 2. This clone was picked up one time. Per the original methods: For nucleated cells, counts were estimated from reference gene primer amplification. Sequencing was performed with immunoSEQ multiplex PCR; in TCRdb, only in-frame clones are kept and a portion is missing. Clone size and the V and J calls come from that table; the DNA yielded D and trimming. Seen here are over 100,000 clones, 85% to 90% observed once, and the top ten hold 5% to 6.5%.

V usage is TRBV6-1 and J usage is TRBJ2-5, with 9 positions matching TRBD1. Specimen: peripheral blood. The sequence was collected from a human donor in a cohort sampled during active COVID-19. The CDR3 spells CASSEVGQGQETQYF. The CDR3 DNA reads TGTGCCAGCAGTGAAGTGGGACAGGGACAAGAGACCCAGTACTTC.